This passage covers 20 T cell receptor beta chains from one sample sequenced in a study of shared clonotypes between healthy human individuals. TCRdb's table, derived via immunoSEQ multiplex PCR, lists solely in-frame clones and lacks some. The table lists about 2.4 million clones, 93% of them singletons, with approximately 0.36% in the top ten. The sequencing sample was made of naive CD4+ T cells from PBMCs. Described subset: CD45RA+ positively selected. The receptor source for this set is a man between 18 and 35 years old in good health. Some clones in this sample may be carry-over from other donors' samples.

This clone appeared once. V usage is TRBV6-1 and J usage is TRBJ1-4; D is undetermined. The V gene lost 6 bases and the J gene lost 8 bases, with 4 bases spanning the gap. The CDR3 length is 10 residues. CDR1 and CDR2 (germline): MNHNS, SASEGT. Here the CDR3 DNA reads TGTGCCAGCAGCGTGGAAAAACTGTTTTTT. Translating gives CASSVEKLFF.

The V and J genes are TRBV2 and TRBJ2-2, with 8 positions matching TRBD1. Germline lookup yields CDR1 SNHLY and CDR2 FYNNEI. The CDR3 spans 16 residues. With 3 bases clipped from V and 3 bases from J, the junction kept 6 bases outside the gene matches. The CDR3 DNA sequence: TGTGCCAGCAGTGACCTCCGGACAGGGCACACCGGGGAGCTGTTTTTT. It codes for CASSDLRTGHTGELFF.

The chain combines TRBV4-1 with TRBJ2-5; D tentatively reads TRBD1 or TRBD2 (5 bases each). The length of the CDR3 is 14 residues. Between the trimmed V and J ends, which lost 4 bases and 5 bases, there was a span of 14 bases. Germline V gene data show CDR1 as MGHRA and CDR2 as YSYEKL. The CDR3 loop is CASSPNPGTETQYF. The CDR3 DNA follows: TGCGCCAGCAGCCCAAACCCAGGGACCGAGACCCAGTACTTC.

This chain joins TRBV12-2 and TRBJ2-1; TRBD1, the table's D call, lacks a check against the DNA. TRBV12-2 is shown as a pseudogene. This CDR3 contains 15 residues. The CDR3 nucleotides are TGTGCAAGTCGTTTGACAGGGAACCTTGGGAATGAGCAGTTCTTC. Translating it yields CASRLTGNLGNEQFF.

CDR3 sequence: CASSPADCPLYNEQFF. CDR3 DNA sequence: TGTGCCAGCAGCCCGGCGGACTGTCCGCTCTACAATGAGCAGTTCTTC. The chain is built from TRBV11-3 and TRBJ2-1; D may be TRBD2 (5 bases). CDR3 length equals 16 residues. Trimming pared 5 bases from V and 3 bases from J, leaving 17 bases between. The germline gives CDR1 SGHNT, CDR2 YENEEA. Full variable domain (rest looked up from reference TRBV11-3 and TRBJ2-1): EAGVVQSPRYKIIEKKQPVAFWCNPISGHNTLYWYLQNLGQGPELLIRYENEEAVDDSQLPKDRFSAERLKGVDSTLKIQPAELGDSAVYLCASSPADCPLYNEQFFGPGTRLTVL.

V and J are TRBV9 and TRBJ2-3; weak D call: TRBD1 (5 bases). The CDR3 has 15 residues. The germline V gene encodes CDR1 SGDLS and CDR2 YYNGEE. The V gene lost 3 bases and the J gene lost 6 bases, with 17 bases spanning the gap. CDR3 protein: CASSAASPGLDTQYF. The CDR3 nucleotides are TGTGCCAGCAGCGCAGCCAGCCCAGGGTTGGATACGCAGTATTTT.

The chain joins TRBV6-1 to TRBJ2-3; D is ambiguous. V was cut by 5 bases and J by 0 bases, with 9 bases left in between. This CDR3 region has 14 residues. Germline V lookup: CDR1 MNHNS, CDR2 SASEGT. The CDR3 DNA is TGTGCCAGCAGTCCTACCACTAGCACAGATACGCAGTATTTT. Translated, it gives CASSPTTSTDTQYF.

V gene TRBV15 combines with J gene TRBJ1-4, with D unresolved. V was clipped by 2 bases and J by 10 bases, with 17 bases between them. CDR3 size: 15 residues. Germline CDR1 is LNHNV and CDR2 is YYDKDF (reference sequence). Written as DNA, the CDR3 is TGTGCCACCAGCAGAAACGACGGTGCTGGAGCAAAACTGTTTTTT. The encoded protein is CATSRNDGAGAKLFF. Filled out from reference TRBV15 and TRBJ1-4, the complete variable domain reads DAMVIQNPRYQVTQFGKPVTLSCSQTLNHNVMYWYQQKSSQAPKLLFHYYDKDFNNEADTPDNFQSRRPNTSFCFLDIRSPGLGDTAMYLCATSRNDGAGAKLFFGSGTQLSVL.

Comments on this clone: Other DNA sequences in the same sample also yield this CDR3. The chain carries TRBV5-1 and TRBJ1-1; tentatively, D is TRBD1 (6 bases). There are 14 residues in the CDR3. Trimming shortened V by 0 bases and J by 0 bases, and 6 bases separated the two germline ends. The germline gives CDR1 SGHRS, CDR2 YFSETQ. CDR3 in amino acids: CASSLGGLNTEAFF. CDR3 nucleotide sequence: TGCGCCAGCAGCTTGGGGGGGCTGAACACTGAAGCTTTCTTT. The complete variable domain, with remaining parts taken from reference TRBV5-1 and TRBJ1-1, reads KAGVTQTPRYLIKTRGQQVTLSCSPISGHRSVSWYQQTPGQGLQFLFEYFSETQRNKGNFPGRFSGRQFSNSRSEMNVSTLELGDSALYLCASSLGGLNTEAFFGQGTRLTVV.

J is TRBJ2-1 and V is TRBV28; weak D call: TRBD2 (6 bases). CDR1 is MDHEN and CDR2 is SYDVKM in the germline V gene. The CDR3 sequence is 13 residues long. V shed 4 bases and J shed 9 bases, with 13 bases lying between them. In nucleotides, the CDR3 is TGTGCCAGCAGTTCTGGGCGGGGCGGTGAGCAGTTCTTC. It is translated as CASSSGRGGEQFF.

CDR3 residues: CASSSHSITGTPGSTDTQYF. The DNA of the CDR3 is TGTGCCAGCAGTTCCCACTCGATTACCGGGACTCCAGGTAGCACAGATACGCAGTATTTT. The rearrangement links TRBV27 to TRBJ2-3; D possibly corresponds to TRBD2 (6 bases). V lost 4 bases and J 0 bases, leaving 26 bases between the germline ends. This CDR3 spans 20 amino acids. Looked up from germline, CDR1 is MNHEY and CDR2 is SMNVEV (reference sequence).

As for this clone: This sample includes further DNA sequences coding for the same CDR3. CDR3 protein: CASSIGQGPYEQYF. The CDR3 DNA reads as TGTGCCAGCAGTATTGGGCAAGGGCCCTACGAGCAGTACTTC. The J gene is TRBJ2-7, the V gene TRBV28; unclear D gene. The CDR3 is made up of 14 amino acids. The germline gives CDR1 MDHEN, CDR2 SYDVKM. V was pared by 5 bases and J by 2 bases, with 13 bases between. The full variable domain, rest sourced from reference TRBV28 and TRBJ2-7, is DVKVTQSSRYLVKRTGEKVFLECVQDMDHENMFWYRQDPGLGLRLIYFSYDVKMKEKGDIPEGYSVSREKKERFSLILESASTNQTSMYLCASSIGQGPYEQYFGPGTRLTVT.

The J gene is TRBJ2-5, the V gene TRBV5-1; no clear D gene. Germline values: CDR1 SGHRS, CDR2 YFSETQ. V was cut by 2 bases and J by 4 bases, with 9 bases left in between. This CDR3 contains 13 residues. Written as DNA, the CDR3 is TGCGCCAGCAGCTTTGGTATTACAGAGACCCAGTACTTC. Translated, it gives CASSFGITETQYF.

The chain employs TRBV7-2 and TRBJ1-4; 7 bases align to TRBD1. Germline CDR1 SGHTA, CDR2 FQGNSA. The CDR3 spans 15 residues. V shed 5 bases, J shed 8 bases, and the junction held 11 bases outside the gene matches. CDR3 protein: CASSTTGHLIEKLFF. The CDR3, as DNA: TGTGCCAGCAGCACGACAGGGCATTTGATAGAAAAACTGTTTTTT.

This chain joins TRBV30 and TRBJ1-5, with a weak D call TRBD1 (5 bases). The germline V gene has CDR1 GTSNPN and CDR2 SVGIG (reference sequence). The CDR3 runs to 14 residues. Trimming took 4 bases from V and 0 from J, leaving 10 bases between them. The CDR3 DNA sequence: TGTGCCTGGACGGGGGGTTATAGCAATCAGCCCCAGCATTTT. Protein product: CAWTGGYSNQPQHF.

The CDR3 protein is CASSEGLAGGYEQYF. The CDR3 region has the DNA TGTGCCAGCAGTGAGGGACTAGCGGGAGGATACGAGCAGTACTTC. V and J are TRBV2 and TRBJ2-7, with 15 bases that match TRBD2. Looked up from germline, CDR1 is SNHLY and CDR2 is FYNNEI. The V gene end was trimmed by 3 bases and the J gene end by 4 bases; junction bases not matched to a gene: 1. The length of the CDR3 is 15 residues. The full variable domain, completed using reference TRBV2 and TRBJ2-7, is EPEVTQTPSHQVTQMGQEVILRCVPISNHLYFYWYRQILGQKVEFLVSFYNNEISEKSEIFDDQFSVERPDGSNFTLKIRSTKLEDSAMYFCASSEGLAGGYEQYFGPGTRLTVT.

This sequence joins TRBV27 and TRBJ1-1; perhaps TRBD1 as D (5 bases). The V end lost 3 bases, the J end lost 3 bases, and 14 bases lay between the germline ends. CDR3 size: 15 residues. Germline V CDR1 and CDR2: MNHEY, SMNVEV (reference sequence). This CDR3 reads CASSLYPGGDTEAFF. For the CDR3, the DNA is TGTGCCAGCAGTTTGTATCCCGGAGGGGACACTGAAGCTTTCTTT.

In the case of this clone: The same CDR3 also results from other DNA sequences found in this sample. The rearrangement uses TRBV28 and TRBJ1-1; the D gene is possibly TRBD1 (5 bases). The V gene lost 0 bases and the J gene lost 6 bases, with 8 bases spanning the gap. There are 13 residues in the CDR3. CDR1 and CDR2 from the germline V gene are MDHEN and SYDVKM. The CDR3 is CASSLWGGAEAFF. The CDR3, as DNA: TGTGCCAGCAGTTTATGGGGGGGAGCTGAAGCTTTCTTT.

The chain carries TRBV28 and TRBJ2-5; no firm D call. This CDR3 has 14 residues. The germline V gene has CDR1 MDHEN and CDR2 SYDVKM. Deletions cut 7 bases from V and 2 bases from J, with 14 bases between. In DNA form, the CDR3 reads TGTGCCAGCACTCCCTTCCGGAGACAAGAGACCCAGTACTTC. This codes for CASTPFRRQETQYF.

Notes on this clone: In the same sample, other DNA sequences code for this CDR3. The chain combines TRBV9 with TRBJ2-1; tentatively, D is TRBD1 or TRBD2 (5 bases each). Germline loops: CDR1 SGDLS, CDR2 YYNGEE. The CDR3 runs to 14 residues. V dropped 3 bases and J dropped 3 bases, with 10 bases sitting between them. The CDR3 region is CASSGGPIYNEQFF. The DNA of the CDR3 is TGTGCCAGCAGCGGGGGACCTATCTACAATGAGCAGTTCTTC.